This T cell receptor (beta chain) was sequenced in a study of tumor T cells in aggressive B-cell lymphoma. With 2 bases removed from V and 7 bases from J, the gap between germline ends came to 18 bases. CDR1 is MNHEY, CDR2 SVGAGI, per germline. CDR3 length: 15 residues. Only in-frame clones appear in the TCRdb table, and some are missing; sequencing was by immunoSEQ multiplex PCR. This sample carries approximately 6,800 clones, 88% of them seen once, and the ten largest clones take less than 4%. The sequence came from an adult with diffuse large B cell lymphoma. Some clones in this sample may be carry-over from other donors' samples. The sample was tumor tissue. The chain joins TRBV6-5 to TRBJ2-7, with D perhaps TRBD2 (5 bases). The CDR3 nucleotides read TGTGCCAGCAGTTACCAACCCGGTGTCGGGATGGAGCAGTACTTC. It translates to CASSYQPGVGMEQYF.